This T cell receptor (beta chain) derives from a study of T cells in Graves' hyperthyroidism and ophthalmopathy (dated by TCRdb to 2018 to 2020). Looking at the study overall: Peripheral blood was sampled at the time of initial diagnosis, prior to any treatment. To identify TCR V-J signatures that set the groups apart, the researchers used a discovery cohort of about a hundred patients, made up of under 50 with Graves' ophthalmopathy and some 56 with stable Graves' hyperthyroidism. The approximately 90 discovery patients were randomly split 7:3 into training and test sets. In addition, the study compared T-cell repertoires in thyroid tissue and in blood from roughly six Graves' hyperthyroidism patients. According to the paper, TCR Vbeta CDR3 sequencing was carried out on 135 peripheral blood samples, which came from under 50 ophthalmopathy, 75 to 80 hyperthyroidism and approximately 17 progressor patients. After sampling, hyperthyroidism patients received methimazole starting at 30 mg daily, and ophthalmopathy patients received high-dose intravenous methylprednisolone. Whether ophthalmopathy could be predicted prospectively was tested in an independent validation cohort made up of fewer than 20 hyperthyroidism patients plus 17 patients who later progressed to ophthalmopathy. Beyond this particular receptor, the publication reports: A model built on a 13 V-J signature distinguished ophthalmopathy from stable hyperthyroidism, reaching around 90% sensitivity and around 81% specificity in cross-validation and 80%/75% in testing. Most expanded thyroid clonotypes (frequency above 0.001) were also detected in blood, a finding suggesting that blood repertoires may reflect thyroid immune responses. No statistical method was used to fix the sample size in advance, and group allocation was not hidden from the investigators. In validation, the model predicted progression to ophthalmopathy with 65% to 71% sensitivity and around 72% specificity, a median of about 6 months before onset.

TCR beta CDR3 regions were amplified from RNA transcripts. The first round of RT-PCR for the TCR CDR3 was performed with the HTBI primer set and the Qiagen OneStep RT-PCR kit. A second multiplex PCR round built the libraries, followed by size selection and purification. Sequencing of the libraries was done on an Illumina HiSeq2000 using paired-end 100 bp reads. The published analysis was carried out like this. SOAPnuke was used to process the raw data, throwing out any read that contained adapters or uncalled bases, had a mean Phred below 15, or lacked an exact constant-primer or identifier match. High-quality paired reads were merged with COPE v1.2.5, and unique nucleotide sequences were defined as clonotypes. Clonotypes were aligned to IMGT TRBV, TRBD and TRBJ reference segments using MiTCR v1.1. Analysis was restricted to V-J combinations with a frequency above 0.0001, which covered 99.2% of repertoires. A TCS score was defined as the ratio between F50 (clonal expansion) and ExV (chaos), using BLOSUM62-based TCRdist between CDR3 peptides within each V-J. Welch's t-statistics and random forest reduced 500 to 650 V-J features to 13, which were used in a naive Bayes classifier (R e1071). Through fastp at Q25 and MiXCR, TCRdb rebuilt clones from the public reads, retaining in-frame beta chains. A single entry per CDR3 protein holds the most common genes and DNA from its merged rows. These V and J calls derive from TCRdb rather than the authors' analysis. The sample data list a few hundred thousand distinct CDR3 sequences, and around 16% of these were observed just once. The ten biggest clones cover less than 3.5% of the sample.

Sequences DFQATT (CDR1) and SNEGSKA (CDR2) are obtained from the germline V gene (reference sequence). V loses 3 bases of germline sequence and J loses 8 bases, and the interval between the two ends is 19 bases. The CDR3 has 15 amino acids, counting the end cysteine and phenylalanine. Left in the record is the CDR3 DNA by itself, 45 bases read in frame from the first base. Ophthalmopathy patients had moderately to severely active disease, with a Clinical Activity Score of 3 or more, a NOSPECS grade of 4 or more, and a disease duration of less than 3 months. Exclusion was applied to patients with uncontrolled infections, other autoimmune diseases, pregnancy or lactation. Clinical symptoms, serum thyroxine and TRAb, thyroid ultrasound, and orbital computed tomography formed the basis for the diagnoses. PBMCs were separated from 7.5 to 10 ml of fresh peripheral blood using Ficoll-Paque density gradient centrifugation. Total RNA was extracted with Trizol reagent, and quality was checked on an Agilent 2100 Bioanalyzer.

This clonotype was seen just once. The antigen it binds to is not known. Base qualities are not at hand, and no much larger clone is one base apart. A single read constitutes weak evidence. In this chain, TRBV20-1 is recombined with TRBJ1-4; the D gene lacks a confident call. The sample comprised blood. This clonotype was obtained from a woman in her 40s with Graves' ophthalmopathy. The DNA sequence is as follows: TGCAGTGCTAGTTCTCCATCCCGAGGCGGCGAAAAACTGTTTTTT. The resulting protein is CSASSPSRGGEKLFF.